This T cell receptor (beta chain) stems from a study of blood T cell repertoires in COVID-19. For the study at large: COVID-19 samples from acute and convalescent phases originated in the United States, Italy and Spain.

CDR3 length: 14 amino acids. Germline V gene lookup returns CDR1 SNHLY and CDR2 FYNNEI. J was trimmed by 4 bases and V by 6 bases; bases with no gene match: 7. Clones were sequenced by immunoSEQ multiplex PCR, and TCRdb holds only the in-frame ones, with some missing. The data show some 460,000 clones, with approximately 90% seen just once and almost 2% held by the top ten. Cohort allocation depended upon clinical history that participants reported. The sequence was collected from a woman aged 18-35 years with acute COVID-19. This chain connects TRBV2 to TRBJ2-7; 9 bases align to TRBD1. The sequenced sample consisted of PBMCs or T cells enriched from blood (not recorded which). In nucleotides, the CDR3 is TGTGCCAGCAGGGGACAGGGCCCCCCTTACGAGCAGTACTTC. Its protein is CASRGQGPPYEQYF.